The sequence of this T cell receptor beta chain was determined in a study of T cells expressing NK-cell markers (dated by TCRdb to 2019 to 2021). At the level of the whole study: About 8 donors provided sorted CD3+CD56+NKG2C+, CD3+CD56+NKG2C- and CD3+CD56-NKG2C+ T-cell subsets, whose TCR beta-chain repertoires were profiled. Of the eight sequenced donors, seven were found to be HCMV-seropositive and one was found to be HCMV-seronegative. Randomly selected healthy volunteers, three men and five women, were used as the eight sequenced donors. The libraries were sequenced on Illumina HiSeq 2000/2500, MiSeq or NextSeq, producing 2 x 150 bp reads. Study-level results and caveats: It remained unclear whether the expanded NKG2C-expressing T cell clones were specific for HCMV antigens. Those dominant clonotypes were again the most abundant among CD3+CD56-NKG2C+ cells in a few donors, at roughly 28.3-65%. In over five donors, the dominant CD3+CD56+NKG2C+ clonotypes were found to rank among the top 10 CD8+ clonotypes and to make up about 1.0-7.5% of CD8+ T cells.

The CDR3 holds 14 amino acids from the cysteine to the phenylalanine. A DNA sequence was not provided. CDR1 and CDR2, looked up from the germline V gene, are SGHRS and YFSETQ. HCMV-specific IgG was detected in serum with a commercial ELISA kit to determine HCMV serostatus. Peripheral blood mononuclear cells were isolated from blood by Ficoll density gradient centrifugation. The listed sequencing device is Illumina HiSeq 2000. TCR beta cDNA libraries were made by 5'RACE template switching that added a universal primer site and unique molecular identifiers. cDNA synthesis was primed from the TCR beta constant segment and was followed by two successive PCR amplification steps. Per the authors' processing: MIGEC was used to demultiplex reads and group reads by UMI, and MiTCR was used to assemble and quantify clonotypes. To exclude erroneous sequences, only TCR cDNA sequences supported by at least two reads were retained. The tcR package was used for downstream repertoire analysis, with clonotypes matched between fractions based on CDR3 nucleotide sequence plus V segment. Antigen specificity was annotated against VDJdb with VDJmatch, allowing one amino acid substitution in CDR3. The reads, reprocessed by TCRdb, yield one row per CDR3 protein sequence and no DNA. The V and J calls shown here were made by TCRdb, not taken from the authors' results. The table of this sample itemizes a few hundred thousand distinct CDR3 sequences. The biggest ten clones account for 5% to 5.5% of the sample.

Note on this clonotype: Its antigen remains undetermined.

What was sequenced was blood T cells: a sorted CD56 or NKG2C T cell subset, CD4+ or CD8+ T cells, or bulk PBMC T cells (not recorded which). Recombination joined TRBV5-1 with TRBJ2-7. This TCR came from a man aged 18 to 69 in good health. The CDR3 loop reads CASSLGGLVYEQYF.